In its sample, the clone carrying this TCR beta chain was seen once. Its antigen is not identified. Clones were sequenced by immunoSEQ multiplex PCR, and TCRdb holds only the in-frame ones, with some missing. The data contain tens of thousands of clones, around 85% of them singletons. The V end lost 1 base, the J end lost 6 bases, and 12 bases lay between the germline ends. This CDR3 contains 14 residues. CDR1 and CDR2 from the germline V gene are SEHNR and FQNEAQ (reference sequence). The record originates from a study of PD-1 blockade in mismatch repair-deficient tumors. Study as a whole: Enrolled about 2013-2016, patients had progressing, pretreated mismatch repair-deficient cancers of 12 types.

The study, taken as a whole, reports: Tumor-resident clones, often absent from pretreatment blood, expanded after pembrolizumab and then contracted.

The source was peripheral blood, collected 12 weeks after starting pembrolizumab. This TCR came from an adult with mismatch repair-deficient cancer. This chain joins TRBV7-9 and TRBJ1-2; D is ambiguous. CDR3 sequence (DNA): TGTGCCAGCAGCTTAGAGGGAGGTCTCCATGGCTACACCTTC. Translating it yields CASSLEGGLHGYTF.